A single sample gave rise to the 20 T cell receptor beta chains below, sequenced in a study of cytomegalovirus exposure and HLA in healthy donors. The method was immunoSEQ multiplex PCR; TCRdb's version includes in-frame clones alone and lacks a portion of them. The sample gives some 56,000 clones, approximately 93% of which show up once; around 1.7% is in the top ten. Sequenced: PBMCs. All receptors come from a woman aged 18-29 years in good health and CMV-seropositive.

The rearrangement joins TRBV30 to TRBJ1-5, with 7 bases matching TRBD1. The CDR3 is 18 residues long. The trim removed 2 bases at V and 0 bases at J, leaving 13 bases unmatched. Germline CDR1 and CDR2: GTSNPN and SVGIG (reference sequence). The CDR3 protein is CAWSTARQGRYSNQPQHF. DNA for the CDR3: TGTGCCTGGAGTACGGCGAGACAGGGAAGGTATAGCAATCAGCCCCAGCATTTT.

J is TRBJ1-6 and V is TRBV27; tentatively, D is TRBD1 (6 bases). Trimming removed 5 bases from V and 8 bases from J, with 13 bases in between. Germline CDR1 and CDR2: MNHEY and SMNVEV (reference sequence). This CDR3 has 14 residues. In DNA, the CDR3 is TGTGCCAGCAGTCTCAGGGGACCCTATTCACCCCTCCACTTT. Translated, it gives CASSLRGPYSPLHF.

This chain's CDR3 is CASSPRQSLNEKLFF. CDR3 nucleotide sequence: TGTGCCAGCAGCCCAAGACAGAGCCTAAATGAAAAACTGTTTTTT. The rearrangement uses TRBV11-2 and TRBJ1-4; perhaps TRBD1 as D (5 bases). The CDR3 extends over 15 amino acids. Germline CDR1 reads SGHAT; CDR2 reads FQNNGV. Trimming removed 5 bases at V and 5 bases at J, with 15 bases between. The variable domain in full, with the rest retrieved from reference TRBV11-2 and TRBJ1-4, is EAGVAQSPRYKIIEKRQSVAFWCNPISGHATLYWYQQILGQGPKLLIQFQNNGVVDDSQLPKDRFSAERLKGVDSTLKIQPAKLEDSAVYLCASSPRQSLNEKLFFGSGTQLSVL.

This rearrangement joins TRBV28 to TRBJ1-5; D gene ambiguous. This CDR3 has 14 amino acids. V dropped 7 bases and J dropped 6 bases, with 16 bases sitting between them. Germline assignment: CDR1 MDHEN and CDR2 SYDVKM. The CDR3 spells CASTTMRFFQPQHF. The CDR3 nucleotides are TGTGCCAGCACCACAATGAGGTTTTTTCAGCCCCAGCATTTT.

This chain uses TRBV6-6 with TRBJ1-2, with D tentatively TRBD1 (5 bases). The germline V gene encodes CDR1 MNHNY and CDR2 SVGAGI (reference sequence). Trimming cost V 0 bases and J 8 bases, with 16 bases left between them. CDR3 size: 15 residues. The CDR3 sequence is CASSYSVSGGGGYTF. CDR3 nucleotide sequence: TGTGCCAGCAGTTACTCAGTTTCCGGGGGAGGCGGCTACACCTTC.

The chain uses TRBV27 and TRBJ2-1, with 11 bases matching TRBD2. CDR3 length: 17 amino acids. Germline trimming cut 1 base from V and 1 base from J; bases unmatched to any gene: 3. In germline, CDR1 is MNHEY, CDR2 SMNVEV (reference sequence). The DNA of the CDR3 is TGTGCCAGCAGTTTATGGGTAGCGGGGGGGTCCTACAATGAGCAGTTCTTC. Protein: CASSLWVAGGSYNEQFF.

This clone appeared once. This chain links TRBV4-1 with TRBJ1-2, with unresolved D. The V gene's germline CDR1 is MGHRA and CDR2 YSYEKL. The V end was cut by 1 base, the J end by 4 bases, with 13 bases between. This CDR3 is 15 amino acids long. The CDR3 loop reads CASSQGEGSPYGYTF. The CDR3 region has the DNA TGCGCCAGCAGCCAAGGTGAGGGCTCTCCCTATGGCTACACCTTC.

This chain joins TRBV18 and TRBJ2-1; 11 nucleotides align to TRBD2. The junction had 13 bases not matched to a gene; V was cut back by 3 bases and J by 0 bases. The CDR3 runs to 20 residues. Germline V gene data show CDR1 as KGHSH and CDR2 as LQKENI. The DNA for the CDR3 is TGTGCCAGCTCACCTCCCGGGACTAGCGGTTCTTACTTCTCCTACAATGAGCAGTTCTTC. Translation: CASSPPGTSGSYFSYNEQFF.

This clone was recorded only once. The chain's CDR3 is CASSYSTGDRELFF. The CDR3 DNA is TGTGCCAGCAGTTACTCGACAGGGGATAGGGAGCTGTTTTTT. This chain links TRBV6-5 with TRBJ2-2, with 8 nucleotides matching TRBD1. Per germline, CDR1 MNHEY and CDR2 SVGAGI. J was trimmed by 9 bases and V by 0 bases; bases with no gene match: 3. The CDR3 is 14 amino acids.

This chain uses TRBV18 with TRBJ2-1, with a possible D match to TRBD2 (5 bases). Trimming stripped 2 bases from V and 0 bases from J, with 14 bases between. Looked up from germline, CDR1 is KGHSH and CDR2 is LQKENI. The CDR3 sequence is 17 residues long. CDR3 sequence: CASSPAASRRSYNEQFF. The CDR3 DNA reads TGTGCCAGCTCACCAGCGGCTAGCCGCCGCTCCTACAATGAGCAGTTCTTC.

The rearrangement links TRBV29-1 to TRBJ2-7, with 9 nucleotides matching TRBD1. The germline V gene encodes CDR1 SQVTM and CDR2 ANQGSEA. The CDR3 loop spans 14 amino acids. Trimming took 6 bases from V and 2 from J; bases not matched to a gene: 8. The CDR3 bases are TGCAGCGTCCGCCCCGGGACAGGGACCTACGAGCAGTACTTC. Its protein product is CSVRPGTGTYEQYF.

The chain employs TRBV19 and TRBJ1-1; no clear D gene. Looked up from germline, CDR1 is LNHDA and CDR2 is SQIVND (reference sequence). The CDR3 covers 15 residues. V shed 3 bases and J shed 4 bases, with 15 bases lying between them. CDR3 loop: CASSIDSQFGTEAFF. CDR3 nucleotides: TGTGCCAGTAGTATTGATTCTCAGTTTGGCACTGAAGCTTTCTTT. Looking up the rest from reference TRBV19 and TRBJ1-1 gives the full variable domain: DGGITQSPKYLFRKEGQNVTLSCEQNLNHDAMYWYRQDPGQGLRLIYYSQIVNDFQKGDIAEGYSVSREKKESFPLTVTSAQKNPTAFYLCASSIDSQFGTEAFFGQGTRLTVV.

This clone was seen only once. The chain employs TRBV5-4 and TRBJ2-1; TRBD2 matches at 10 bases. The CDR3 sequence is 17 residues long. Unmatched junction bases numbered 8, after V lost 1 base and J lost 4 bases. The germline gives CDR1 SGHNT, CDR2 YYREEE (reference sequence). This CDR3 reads CASSLNRKRGGYNEQFF. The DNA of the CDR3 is TGTGCCAGCAGCTTGAACCGTAAGCGGGGGGGATACAATGAGCAGTTCTTC. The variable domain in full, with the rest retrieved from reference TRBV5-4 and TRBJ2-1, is ETGVTQSPTHLIKTRGQQVTLRCSSQSGHNTVSWYQQALGQGPQFIFQYYREEENGRGNFPPRFSGLQFPNYSSELNVNALELDDSALYLCASSLNRKRGGYNEQFFGPGTRLTVL.

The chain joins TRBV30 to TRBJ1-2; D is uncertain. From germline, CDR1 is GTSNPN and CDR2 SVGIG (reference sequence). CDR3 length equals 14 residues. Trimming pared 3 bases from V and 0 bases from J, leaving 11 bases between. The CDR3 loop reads CAWSVRRTNYGYTF. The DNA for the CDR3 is TGTGCCTGGAGCGTCAGGAGGACTAACTATGGCTACACCTTC.

The CDR3 DNA sequence: TGTGCCAGCAGTTCCAGACTAGCTCGCGACACCGGGGAGCTGTTTTTT. Its translation: CASSSRLARDTGELFF. The chain carries TRBV27 and TRBJ2-2, with 7 bases aligning to TRBD2. After removal of 4 bases from V and 3 bases from J, the junction contained 8 bases not matched to a gene. Germline CDR1 and CDR2: MNHEY and SMNVEV (reference sequence). This CDR3 contains 16 residues.

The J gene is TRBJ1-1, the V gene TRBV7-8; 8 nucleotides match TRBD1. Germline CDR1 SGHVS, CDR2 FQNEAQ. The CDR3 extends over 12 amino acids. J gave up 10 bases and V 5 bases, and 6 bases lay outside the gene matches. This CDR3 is CASSRYTGGAFF. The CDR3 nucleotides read TGTGCCAGCAGCCGATACACAGGGGGAGCTTTCTTT.

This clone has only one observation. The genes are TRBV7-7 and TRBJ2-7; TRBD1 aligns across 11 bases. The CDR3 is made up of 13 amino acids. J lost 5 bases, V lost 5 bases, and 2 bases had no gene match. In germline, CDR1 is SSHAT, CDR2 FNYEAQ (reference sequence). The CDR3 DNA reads TGTGCCAGCAGCAGGGGACAGGGGGACGAGCAGTACTTC. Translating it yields CASSRGQGDEQYF.

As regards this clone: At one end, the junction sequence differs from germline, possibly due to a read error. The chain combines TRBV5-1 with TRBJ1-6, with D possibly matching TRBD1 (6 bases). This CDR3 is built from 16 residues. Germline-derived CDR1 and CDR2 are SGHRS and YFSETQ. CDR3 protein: CASSFKSTGRNSPLHF. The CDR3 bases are TGTGCCAGCAGCTTCAAATCTACAGGGCGTAATTCACCCCTCCACTTT.

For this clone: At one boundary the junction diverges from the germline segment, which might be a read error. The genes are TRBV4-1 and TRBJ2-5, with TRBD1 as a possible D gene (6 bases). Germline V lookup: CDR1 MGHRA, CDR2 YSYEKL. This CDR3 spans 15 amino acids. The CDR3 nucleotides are TGCGCCAGCAGCCAAGCACCCACAGGGAGAGAGGCCCAGTACTTC. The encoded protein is CASSQAPTGREAQYF.

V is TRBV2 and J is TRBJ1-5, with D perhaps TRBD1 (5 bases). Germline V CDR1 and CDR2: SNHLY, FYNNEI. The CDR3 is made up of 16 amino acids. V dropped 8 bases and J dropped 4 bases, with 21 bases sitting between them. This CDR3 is CASRLRARASNQPQHF. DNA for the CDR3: TGTGCCAGCCGCCTTAGGGCCAGGGCGTCTAATCAGCCCCAGCATTTT.